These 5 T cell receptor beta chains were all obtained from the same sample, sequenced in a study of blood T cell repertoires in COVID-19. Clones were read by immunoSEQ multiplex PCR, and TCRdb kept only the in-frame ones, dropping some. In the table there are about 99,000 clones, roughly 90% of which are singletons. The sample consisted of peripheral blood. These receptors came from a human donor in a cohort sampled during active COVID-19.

CDR3: CSASARVDYGYTF. CDR3 sequence (DNA): TGCAGTGCTAGTGCCAGGGTAGATTATGGCTACACCTTC. This rearrangement joins TRBV20-1 to TRBJ1-2; tentatively, D is TRBD1 (5 bases). CDR1 and CDR2 from the germline V gene are DFQATT and SNEGSKA (reference sequence). The CDR3 loop spans 13 amino acids. Trimming pared 3 bases from V and 5 bases from J, leaving 13 bases between.

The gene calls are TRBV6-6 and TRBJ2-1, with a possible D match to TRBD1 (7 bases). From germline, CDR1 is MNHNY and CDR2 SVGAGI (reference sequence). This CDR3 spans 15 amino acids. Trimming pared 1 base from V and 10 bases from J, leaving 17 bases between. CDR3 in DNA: TGTGCCAGCAGTTACTATACAGGGGCCGGAGGGGAGCAGTTCTTC. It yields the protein CASSYYTGAGGEQFF.

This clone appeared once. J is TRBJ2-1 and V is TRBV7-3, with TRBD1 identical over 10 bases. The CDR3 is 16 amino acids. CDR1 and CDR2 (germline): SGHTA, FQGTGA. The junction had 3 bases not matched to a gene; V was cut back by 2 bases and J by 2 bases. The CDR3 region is CASSLLGTGAYNEQFF. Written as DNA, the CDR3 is TGTGCCAGCAGCTTATTGGGGACAGGGGCCTACAATGAGCAGTTCTTC.

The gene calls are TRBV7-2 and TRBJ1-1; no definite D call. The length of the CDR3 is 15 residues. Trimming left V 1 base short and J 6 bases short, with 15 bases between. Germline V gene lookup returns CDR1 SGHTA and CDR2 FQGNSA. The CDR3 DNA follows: TGTGCCAGCAGCTTAGTGTATGTGTCCGGGGCTGAAGCTTTCTTT. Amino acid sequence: CASSLVYVSGAEAFF.

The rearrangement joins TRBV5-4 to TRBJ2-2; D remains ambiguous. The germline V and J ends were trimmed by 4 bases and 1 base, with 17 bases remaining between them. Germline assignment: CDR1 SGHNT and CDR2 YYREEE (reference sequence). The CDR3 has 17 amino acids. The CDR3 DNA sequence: TGTGCCAGCAGCGCACTAATGAGTACCATGAACACCGGGGAGCTGTTTTTT. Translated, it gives CASSALMSTMNTGELFF.